Below are 3 T cell receptor beta chains sequenced from a single sample in a study of vaccination and CD4 T cells after COVID-19 (dated 2022 in TCRdb). The sample's treatment or condition label is to be understood as: approximately nine-day PBMC culture with coronavirus spike peptide pools or control peptides (ViraFEST assay). CD4+ T cells from unexposed donors were collected before the COVID-19 pandemic (2011-2018). The antigens of these receptors remain unknown. The library was prepared using PCR. The listed sequencing device is Illumina iSeq 100. DNA from cultured CD4+ T cells underwent TCR sequencing with the Oncomine TCR Beta short-read assay at the Johns Hopkins FTIC core. Starting from the raw public reads, TCRdb applied fastp trimming at Q25, assembled clones with MiXCR and retained in-frame beta chains. Rows with a matching CDR3 protein are joined into one entry that keeps the most common DNA and genes. Present in this sample are roughly 6,500 distinct CDR3 sequences, roughly 25% of which were seen just once. Jointly, the top ten make up 32% of the sample.

The specimen sequenced was CD4+ T cells from blood, cultured in vitro. The receptors come from a human donor in good health.

This clonotype rates as medium-sized. As DNA, the CDR3 is TGTGCCACCAGTGATTCCGGTCAGCCCCAGCATTTT. Its translation: CATSDSGQPQHF. V usage is TRBV24-1 and J usage is TRBJ1-5; D ambiguous. CDR1 and CDR2 from the germline V gene are KGHDR and SFDVKD. The CDR3 runs to 12 residues. Trimming cost V 2 bases and J 6 bases, with 4 bases left between them.

The chain links TRBV9 to TRBJ2-7; D unclear. Between the trimmed V and J ends, which lost 0 bases and 1 base, there was a span of 8 bases. The CDR3 contains 14 residues. Germline loops: CDR1 SGDLS, CDR2 YYNGEE. CDR3 nucleotides: TGTGCCAGCAGCGTAGGGGTAGGGTCCTACGAGCAGTACTTC. As protein: CASSVGVGSYEQYF.

This clonotype has only a few counts. CDR3 sequence: CASSSYQTGVGGYTF. The DNA of the CDR3 is TGTGCCAGCAGCTCGTACCAGACAGGGGTCGGTGGCTACACCTTC. The rearrangement uses TRBV7-2 and TRBJ1-2, with 8 bases that match TRBD1. V shed 4 bases and J 7 bases; nucleotides not matched to a gene: 11. The CDR3 is 15 amino acids. Germline loops: CDR1 SGHTA, CDR2 FQGNSA.